The 10 T cell receptor beta chains below all came from one sample that was sequenced in a study of T cell clonality in common variable immunodeficiency. TCRdb's table, derived via immunoSEQ multiplex PCR, lists solely in-frame clones and lacks some. Singletons are absent from the sample, which has fewer than 70,000 clones. The sequencing input was peripheral blood mononuclear cells. These receptors were taken from a person between 18 and 75 years old in good health.

In its sample, this clone was seen a few times. With a much larger clone just one base away, this may be a read error. The read terminates 3 residues ahead of where the CDR3 ends, so the germline J gene completes it. The chain is built from TRBV16 and TRBJ2-2, with 7 bases fitting TRBD1. The CDR3 has 16 amino acids. Germline CDR1 reads KGHSY; CDR2 reads FQNENV. Incomplete CDR3 DNA: TGTGCCAGCAGCCCCACGAGGGGGCCTTCTAATGAAAAG. It is translated as CASSPTRGPSNEK. The complete CDR3 reads CASSPTRGPSNEKLFF. The entire variable domain, with the rest obtained from reference TRBV16 and TRBJ2-2, is as follows: GEEVAQTPKHLVRGEGQKAKLYCAPIKGHSYVFWYQQVLKNEFKFLISFQNENVFDETGMPKERFSAKCLPNSPCSLEIQATKLEDSAVYFCASSPTRGPSNEKLFFGEGSRLTVL.

The sequenced CDR3 bases are TGTGCCTGGAGTGTATGGCGGGAGGGTTTGTGGAATGAC. Translation: CAWSVWREGLWND. The whole CDR3 reads CAWSVWREGLWNDYTF. V and J are TRBV30 and TRBJ1-2; D call uncertain. The read ends 3 residues early relative to the CDR3; the germline J gene fills the gap. Germline-derived CDR1 and CDR2 are GTSNPN and SVGIG (reference sequence). There are 16 residues in the CDR3. Variable domain in full (rest from reference TRBV30 and TRBJ1-2): SQTIHQWPATLVQPVGSPLSLECTVEGTSNPNLYWYRQAAGRGLQLLFYSVGIGQISSEVPQNLSASRPQDRQFILSSKKLLLSDSGFYLCAWSVWREGLWNDYTFGSGTRLTVV.

This clone was seen many times. The CDR3 spells CASSLVSLGSNQPQHF. CDR3 bases read: TGTGCCAGCAGCTTAGTTAGCTTAGGTAGCAATCAGCCC. The rearrangement uses TRBV7-8 and TRBJ1-5; D unclear. The CDR3 end falls 3 residues outside the read, so it is completed with the germline J gene. With 1 base removed from V and 0 bases from J, the gap between germline ends came to 10 bases. Germline assignment: CDR1 SGHVS and CDR2 FQNEAQ. The CDR3 is 16 amino acids.

This clone was observed many times. With the read ending 3 residues before the CDR3 end, the germline J gene is used to fill in that end. J is TRBJ2-1 and V is TRBV20-1, with a possible D match to TRBD2 (5 bases). V gave up 4 bases and J gave up 8 bases, with 24 bases separating them. Per germline, CDR1 DFQATT and CDR2 SNEGSKA (reference sequence). CDR3 size: 16 residues. The DNA read from the CDR3 is TGCAGTGCTAAGCGGTTGGGTGCAGCGGATGGCGATGAG. It codes for CSAKRLGAADGDE. The whole CDR3 is CSAKRLGAADGDEQFF.

In this sample, this clone turned up many times. The CDR3 goes on 3 residues after the read ends, and that part is filled in from the germline J gene. The chain uses TRBV13 and TRBJ2-7; TRBD2 aligns across 7 bases. V trimming: 3 bases; J trimming: 2 bases; junction bases outside the gene matches: 13. Germline V gene lookup returns CDR1 PRHDT and CDR2 FYEKMQ (reference sequence). The CDR3 consists of 17 residues. Partial CDR3 DNA: TGTGCCAGCAGCTTCGGCCCCGGGGCTAGCGGCACCTACGAG. Its translation: CASSFGPGASGTYE. The full CDR3 reads CASSFGPGASGTYEQYF.

This clone was observed at least ten times. The sequenced CDR3 bases are TGTGCCAGCAGTTACACTTTAAATCAGCCC. This sequence encodes CASSYTLNQP. The CDR3 in its entirety is CASSYTLNQPQHF. The chain combines TRBV6-2 or TRBV6-3 with TRBJ1-5; no definite D call. The read is 3 residues too short to cover the CDR3 end, so that end is filled in from the germline J gene. Germline-derived CDR1 and CDR2 are MNHEY and SVGEGT. Trimming removed 2 bases at V and 4 bases at J, with 6 bases between. The CDR3 has 13 amino acids.

This clone was seen repeatedly, ten times or more. The sequence runs out 3 residues before the end of the CDR3; the remainder is reconstructed from the germline J gene. V usage is TRBV6-2 or TRBV6-3 and J usage is TRBJ1-2; D perhaps matches TRBD1 (5 bases). This CDR3 region has 16 residues. Germline CDR1 is MNHEY and CDR2 is SVGEGT. CDR3 DNA, as far as it was read: TGTGCCAGCAGTCCAGTTGAGGGGCCCATTTTAGGAGGC. Translating it yields CASSPVEGPILGG. The whole CDR3 is CASSPVEGPILGGYTF.

This clone occurred many times. The read gets to within 3 residues of the CDR3 end, and the germline J gene fills in the rest. V usage is TRBV19 and J usage is TRBJ2-3; the match to TRBD1 covers 11 bases. CDR1 is LNHDA, CDR2 SQIVND, per germline (reference sequence). With 4 bases clipped from V and 0 bases from J, the junction kept 3 bases outside the gene matches. The CDR3 totals 16 residues. Partial CDR3 DNA: TGTGCCAGTAGTAAGGACAGGGGGCTTAGCACAGATACG. Its protein is CASSKDRGLSTDT. Given in full, the CDR3 is CASSKDRGLSTDTQYF.

This clone was recorded at least ten times. The CDR3 end lies 3 residues beyond the end of the read and is filled in from the germline J gene. The chain joins TRBV19 to TRBJ1-1, with D unclear. Germline V gene lookup returns CDR1 LNHDA and CDR2 SQIVND (reference sequence). The V end lost 7 bases, the J end lost 4 bases, and 10 bases lay between the germline ends. The CDR3 has 12 residues. CDR3 protein: CASKYLGTEAFF. The DNA read from the CDR3 is TGTGCCAGTAAATACCTCGGCACTGAA.

This clone was seen at least ten times. The sequence runs out 3 residues before the end of the CDR3; the remainder is reconstructed from the germline J gene. The chain couples TRBV20-1 to TRBJ2-7; the match to TRBD1 covers 7 bases. The CDR3 contains 15 residues. Germline CDR1 is DFQATT and CDR2 is SNEGSKA (reference sequence). The trim removed 5 bases at V and 2 bases at J, leaving 12 bases unmatched. The part of the CDR3 DNA that was read is TGCAGTGCTGAGGACAGGCGCGCTTCAACCTACGAG. Translated: CSAEDRRASTYE. The full CDR3 is CSAEDRRASTYEQYF.